Listed below are T cell receptor beta chains from one sample, sequenced in a study of response to subunit inactivated influenza vaccine. TCRdb re-called the RT-PCR reads with MiXCR, one entry per CDR3 protein. The sample has around 200,000 distinct CDR3 sequences, about 12% seen once. The data also belong to a second study, concerning T cells expressing NK-cell markers.

Source: CD8+ T cells sorted from PBMCs, taken roughly 13 days after vaccination. The origin of the receptors is a man between 45 and 60 years old who received an inactivated influenza vaccine. Each CDR3 is given with its conserved first and last residue. D genes are given only for firm matches. Clone size is shown for a subset of rows, as once, few, many or a class of expanded clone.

V	J	size	D	DNA	CDR3
TRBV2	TRBJ2-1	many	TRBD2	TGTGCCAGCAGTGAAGCGGTAGCCCTAGCGGGGGATGACAATGAGCAGTTCTTC	CASSEAVALAGDDNEQFF
TRBV27	TRBJ2-7	-	-	TGTGCCAGCAGTTTTTCGGGGGCCCACTACGAGCAGTACTTC	CASSFSGAHYEQYF
TRBV20-1	TRBJ2-7	-	-	TGCAGTGCTAGGACGACAGTCGAGCAGTACTTC	CSARTTVEQYF
TRBV6-1	TRBJ2-5	-	-	TGTGCCAGCAGTCTTGGGGGTAGTCAAGAGACCCAGTACTTC	CASSLGGSQETQYF
TRBV19	TRBJ1-2	-	-	TGTGCCAGTAGTATAGATCTCGCAGGGGACGTCTATGGCTACACCTTC	CASSIDLAGDVYGYTF
TRBV10-3	TRBJ2-7	few	TRBD1	TGTGCCACATACGGGACAGAGTCCTACGAGCAGTACTTC	CATYGTESYEQYF
TRBV7-9	TRBJ2-1	many	TRBD1	TGTGCCAGCAGTCCTCCGGGACAGGGGGTTTTATTC	CASSPPGQGVLF
TRBV27	TRBJ2-2	-	-	TGTGCCAGCAGTTTTCGGGGGGCGACACTTCCCGGGGAGCTGTTTTTT	CASSFRGATLPGELFF
TRBV3-1	TRBJ2-2	-	-	TGTGCCAGCAGCCGGTGGCCAGGCACCGGGGAGCTGGTTTTT	CASSRWPGTGELVF
TRBV28	TRBJ1-5	-	-	TGTGCCAGCAACTCCTATAGCAATCAGCCCCAGCATTTT	CASNSYSNQPQHF
TRBV11-1	TRBJ2-1	few	TRBD2	TGTGCCAGCAGCTTTGGGACTAGCGGAGCCAATGAGCAGTTCTTC	CASSFGTSGANEQFF
TRBV20-1	TRBJ2-1	many	-	TGCAGTGCTAGCCAGGACAGAAACAATGAGCAGTTCTTC	CSASQDRNNEQFF
TRBV20-1	TRBJ2-1	-	-	TGCAGTGCTCTGGGTGGGGTTCCCTACAATGAGCAGTTCTTC	CSALGGVPYNEQFF
TRBV4-3	TRBJ2-1	few	TRBD2	TGCGCCAGCAGCCAATGGATAAGCCCTAGCGGGCGCTCCTACAATGAGCAGTTCTTC	CASSQWISPSGRSYNEQFF
TRBV29-1	TRBJ2-1	-	-	TGCAGCGTTCCGATACCTCTCAATGAGCAGTTCTTC	CSVPIPLNEQFF
TRBV7-6	TRBJ2-7	-	TRBD2	TGTGCCAGCAGCTTACCGATCCTAGCGGGAGGCTCCTACGAGCAGTACTTC	CASSLPILAGGSYEQYF